A selection of T cell receptor beta chains follows, all from one sample in a study of blood T cell repertoires in COVID-19. Sequenced by immunoSEQ multiplex PCR; TCRdb stores in-frame clones only, minus some. The sample carries 250,000 to 350,000 clones, approximately 90% recorded once. Sequenced: peripheral blood. The receptors derive from a man aged 25 to 40 with acute or convalescent COVID-19. Each CDR3 is given with its conserved first and last residue. D genes are given only for firm matches. Clone size, where shown, is once, few, many, or a class for clones that have expanded.

V	J	size	D	CDR3	DNA
TRBV9	TRBJ2-4	NA	TRBD1	CASSATGGKNIQYF	TGTGCCAGCAGCGCGACAGGGGGCAAAAACATTCAGTACTTC
TRBV10-3	TRBJ2-5	NA	TRBD2	CAISPGASGRVSGETQYF	TGTGCCATCAGCCCCGGGGCTAGCGGGAGGGTGAGCGGAGAGACCCAGTACTTC
TRBV5-1	TRBJ2-5	NA	TRBD2	CASYTSGAETQYF	TGCGCCAGCTATACTAGCGGAGCGGAGACCCAGTACTTC
TRBV7-8	TRBJ1-1	NA	NA	CASSPSRRGRTEAFF	TGTGCCAGCAGCCCAAGCCGGCGCGGTCGTACTGAAGCTTTCTTT
TRBV2	TRBJ2-7	NA	NA	CASRVQGRVEQYF	TGTGCCAGCAGAGTCCAGGGTAGGGTCGAGCAGTACTTC
TRBV5-4	TRBJ2-3	few	NA	CASSFSVAGTDTQYF	TGTGCCAGCAGCTTTTCGGTTGCGGGTACAGATACGCAGTATTTT
TRBV28	TRBJ1-5	NA	TRBD1	CASRAGQGREQPQHF	TGTGCCAGCAGGGCAGGACAGGGGAGGGAGCAGCCCCAGCATTTT
TRBV7-3	TRBJ1-1	NA	NA	CASSYQGGNTEAFF	TGTGCCAGCAGCTACCAAGGGGGAAACACTGAAGCTTTCTTT
TRBV7-9	TRBJ2-7	few	NA	CASSLATTAYEQYF	TGTGCCAGCAGCTTAGCGACGACAGCCTACGAACAGTACTTC
TRBV28	TRBJ1-6	NA	TRBD1	CASRRTGDSPLHF	TGTGCCAGCAGGCGGACAGGGGACTCACCCCTCCACTTT
TRBV5-1	TRBJ2-7	NA	TRBD2	CASSSQTVGLAVGQYF	TGCGCCAGCAGCTCCCAGACGGTGGGACTAGCGGTGGGGCAGTACTTC
TRBV18	TRBJ1-2	NA	NA	CASSPQIGAQGYTF	TGTGCCAGCTCACCACAAATAGGGGCCCAAGGCTACACCTTC
TRBV27	TRBJ1-5	NA	NA	CASSVVANQPQHF	TGTGCCAGCTCGGTTGTCGCCAATCAGCCCCAGCATTTT
TRBV16	TRBJ1-1	NA	NA	CASSQDRSRAFF	TGTGCCAGCAGCCAAGACAGGTCGCGAGCTTTCTTT
TRBV6-1	TRBJ1-2	NA	NA	CASSETGFGGYTF	TGTGCCAGCAGTGAGACGGGGTTCGGGGGCTACACCTTC
TRBV7-2	TRBJ1-4	NA	TRBD1	CASSSGTGDEKLFF	TGTGCCAGCAGCTCCGGGACAGGGGATGAAAAACTGTTTTTT
TRBV20-1	TRBJ2-1	NA	TRBD2	CSASGGGPPNEQFF	TGCAGTGCCAGTGGGGGGGGACCTCCGAATGAGCAGTTCTTC
TRBV11-2	TRBJ2-4	NA	TRBD2	CASSSRGGGVDIQYF	TGTGCCAGCAGCTCACGGGGCGGGGGAGTTGACATTCAGTACTTC
TRBV6-5	TRBJ2-7	NA	NA	CASRRGPDSYEQYF	TGTGCCAGCCGCCGCGGGCCAGACTCCTACGAGCAGTACTTC
TRBV19	TRBJ2-7	NA	TRBD1	CASSIAGRGSYEQYF	TGTGCCAGTAGTATAGCCGGCAGGGGGTCCTACGAGCAGTACTTC
TRBV7-2	TRBJ2-1	NA	TRBD1	CASSLVGQGAPNEQFF	TGTGCCAGCAGCTTAGTAGGACAGGGGGCTCCCAATGAGCAGTTCTTC
TRBV29-1	TRBJ2-1	NA	TRBD2	CSASDEREVYNEQFF	TGCAGCGCCTCGGATGAGCGGGAGGTCTACAATGAGCAGTTCTTC
TRBV5-6	TRBJ1-4	NA	NA	CASSLGRAEKLFF	TGTGCCAGCAGCTTGGGGAGAGCAGAAAAACTGTTTTTT
TRBV5-4	TRBJ2-7	NA	TRBD2	CASSPTGTSNYEQYF	TGTGCCAGCAGTCCAACCGGGACTAGCAACTACGAGCAGTACTTC
TRBV6-4	TRBJ1-2	NA	NA	CASSDSASPQVGYTF	TGTGCCAGCAGTGACTCCGCATCTCCACAGGTTGGCTACACCTTC
TRBV6-5	TRBJ2-3	once	TRBD2	CASSYRGLAGADTQYF	TGTGCCAGCAGTTACCGGGGACTAGCGGGAGCAGATACGCAGTATTTT
TRBV28	TRBJ2-3	NA	TRBD2	CASSPIAGGPADTQYF	TGTGCCAGCAGTCCGATAGCGGGAGGGCCCGCAGATACGCAGTATTTT
TRBV9	TRBJ2-7	NA	TRBD1	CASSGGTANSYEQYF	TGTGCCAGCAGCGGAGGGACAGCGAATTCCTACGAGCAGTACTTC
TRBV15	TRBJ2-1	NA	NA	CATSRARGLGFF	TGTGCCACCAGCAGAGCGCGGGGTTTGGGGTTCTTC
TRBV19	TRBJ1-1	NA	NA	CASSDRGSVRAFF	TGTGCCAGTAGCGATAGGGGGTCAGTTAGAGCTTTCTTT
TRBV2	TRBJ2-1	NA	NA	CASRSGYDNEQFF	TGTGCCAGCAGGTCAGGGTATGACAATGAGCAGTTCTTC
TRBV21-1	TRBJ1-5	NA	NA	CASSKGKQGLYSNQPQHF	TGTGCCAGCAGCAAAGGTAAGCAGGGACTCTATAGCAATCAGCCCCAGCATTTT
TRBV12-3/TRBV12-4	TRBJ1-2	NA	TRBD1	CASSLGQGFGYTF	TGTGCCAGCAGTTTGGGACAGGGCTTTGGCTACACCTTC
TRBV28	TRBJ1-6	NA	TRBD1	CASSLRGQSTYNSPLHF	TGTGCCAGCAGTTTGAGGGGACAGAGTACCTATAATTCACCCCTCCACTTT